These 6 T cell receptor beta chains originate from one sample sequenced in a study of cytotoxic CD8 clonotypes in ibrutinib-treated CLL (dated by TCRdb to the early 2020s). The time point label corresponds to: roughly 25 months on ibrutinib. Receptor amplification or capture employed the immunoSEQ multiplex PCR assay. TCRdb limited this immuneACCESS table to in-frame rearrangements with V and J called. A share of clones is missing; checked studies link under half to unresolved V genes, and the rest is unexplained. The sample records roughly 160,000 clones, less than 85% of which are singletons. The top ten clonotypes cover under 5.5% of the sample. Specimen: PBMCs, collected after 24 months of ibrutinib treatment. The receptors come from a human donor with chronic lymphocytic leukemia.

The chain couples TRBV19 to TRBJ2-5; 9 nucleotides align to TRBD2. The CDR3 runs to 19 residues. Looked up from germline, CDR1 is LNHDA and CDR2 is SQIVND (reference sequence). J lost 4 bases, V lost 5 bases, and 20 bases had no gene match. The CDR3 DNA reads as TGTGCCAGTAGTGAAGGCAGGTTAGGTTTGGGGACTAGCAGAGAGACCCAGTACTTC. Translation gives CASSEGRLGLGTSRETQYF. The whole variable domain, filled in from reference TRBV19 and TRBJ2-5, reads DGGITQSPKYLFRKEGQNVTLSCEQNLNHDAMYWYRQDPGQGLRLIYYSQIVNDFQKGDIAEGYSVSREKKESFPLTVTSAQKNPTAFYLCASSEGRLGLGTSRETQYFGPGTRLLVL.

Concerning this clone itself: A junction boundary mismatches the germline segment, possibly from a read error. The J gene is TRBJ1-3, the V gene TRBV19, with a possible D match to TRBD1 (5 bases). Germline V gene sequence: CDR1 LNHDA, CDR2 SQIVND (reference sequence). The CDR3 loop spans 12 amino acids. The CDR3: CASSAGTGTPNF. CDR3 coding DNA: TGTGCCAGTAGTGCTGGAACCGGGACGCCGAATTTT.

The chain uses TRBV4-2 and TRBJ2-3; 9 bases agree with TRBD2. Germline V gives CDR1 LGHNA, CDR2 YNFKEQ. This CDR3 comprises 13 residues. The ends lost 1 base at V and 12 bases at J; junction bases unmatched: 5. CDR3 DNA: TGTGCCAGCAGCCAAGCCGACGGGACTAGCCAGTATTTT. The encoded protein is CASSQADGTSQYF.

The J gene is TRBJ1-3, the V gene TRBV6-1, with TRBD1 as a possible D gene (5 bases). In germline, CDR1 is MNHNS, CDR2 SASEGT. V gave up 3 bases and J gave up 0 bases, with 12 bases separating them. The CDR3 consists of 16 residues. The CDR3 bases are TGTGCCAGCAGTGACGGGGGAACAGTCTCTGGAAACACCATATATTTT. It yields the protein CASSDGGTVSGNTIYF.

V is TRBV28 and J is TRBJ1-1; D unresolved. CDR1 and CDR2 from the germline V gene are MDHEN and SYDVKM. V was trimmed by 7 bases and J by 3 bases, leaving 21 bases between them. This CDR3 has 16 amino acids. This CDR3 is CASTPLRGPRHTEAFF. The DNA of the CDR3 is TGTGCCAGCACCCCCCTAAGAGGTCCCAGGCACACTGAAGCTTTCTTT.

CDR3 amino acids: CASNRRQGGGTQYF. CDR3 bases: TGTGCCAGCAACAGGAGACAGGGGGGGGGTACCCAGTACTTC. The V call is TRBV6-6, the J call TRBJ2-5, with 9 positions matching TRBD1. This CDR3 is 14 amino acids long. V lost 7 bases, J lost 8 bases, and 11 bases stayed unmatched. CDR1 is MNHNY and CDR2 is SVGAGI in the germline V gene (reference sequence).